A single sample gave rise to the 21 T cell receptor beta chains below, sequenced in a study of siplizumab effects on memory and regulatory T cells. Libraries were prepared by immunoSEQ multiplex PCR; TCRdb keeps only in-frame clonotypes and omits some of them. The sample lists approximately 110,000 clones, 90% to 95% occurring once. The sequenced material came from Tregs sorted from blood. The receptors stem from a human donor in good health.

The genes are TRBV7-8 and TRBJ2-7, with TRBD2 identical over 8 bases. The CDR3 covers 15 residues. V shed 2 bases and J 5 bases; nucleotides not matched to a gene: 8. Germline loops: CDR1 SGHVS, CDR2 FQNEAQ. CDR3 residues: CASSLLYGRANEQYF. The CDR3 region has the DNA TGTGCCAGCAGCTTACTCTACGGGAGGGCGAACGAGCAGTACTTC.

This clone has a handful of counts. CDR3 bases: TGTGCCAGCGGCCGAGAGCCCAATTCACCCCTCCACTTT. Its protein is CASGREPNSPLHF. The chain is built from TRBV6-5 and TRBJ1-6, with no clear D. The CDR3 has 13 residues. Trimming shortened V by 8 bases and J by 7 bases, and 12 bases separated the two germline ends. Germline CDR1 reads MNHEY; CDR2 reads SVGAGI.

The chain recombines TRBV7-2 with TRBJ1-5, with D perhaps matching TRBD1 (5 bases). The CDR3 contains 14 residues. CDR1 is SGHTA and CDR2 is FQGNSA in the germline V gene. Between the trimmed V and J ends, which lost 0 bases and 6 bases, there was a span of 9 bases. CDR3 protein: CASSLAGASQPQHF. The CDR3 DNA is TGTGCCAGCAGCTTAGCAGGGGCGAGTCAGCCCCAGCATTTT.

The chain joins TRBV5-4 to TRBJ1-1; TRBD1 is a possible D gene (5 bases). In germline, CDR1 is SGHNT, CDR2 YYREEE (reference sequence). This CDR3 is built from 15 residues. V lost 2 bases and J lost 2, with 13 bases in between. DNA of the CDR3: TGTGCCAGCAGCTTTTTGGGGCGTGGAAACACTGAAGCTTTCTTT. Protein product: CASSFLGRGNTEAFF.

The chain couples TRBV7-2 to TRBJ2-1; D unresolved. V lost 4 bases and J 9 bases, leaving 7 bases between the germline ends. This CDR3 has 11 amino acids. Per the germline V gene, CDR1 is SGHTA and CDR2 is FQGNSA. Here the CDR3 DNA reads TGTGCCAGCAGCTCCCCGGGTGAGCAGTTCTTC. As protein: CASSSPGEQFF.

V usage is TRBV9 and J usage is TRBJ2-1; 10 bases map to TRBD2. The CDR3 sequence is 18 residues long. V gave up 2 bases and J gave up 6 bases; unmatched junction bases: 14. CDR1 is SGDLS, CDR2 YYNGEE, per germline. CDR3 DNA: TGTGCCAGCAGCGTTAGGGGCCCTAGCGGGAGATGGGTCAATGAGCAGTTCTTC. This translates into CASSVRGPSGRWVNEQFF.

The chain carries TRBV6-6 and TRBJ1-3; no clear D gene. The CDR3 is 14 amino acids. Between the trimmed V and J ends, which lost 0 bases and 2 bases, there was a span of 5 bases. The V gene's germline CDR1 is MNHNY and CDR2 SVGAGI (reference sequence). CDR3 coding DNA: TGTGCCAGCAGTTACTCTGGGACTGGAAACACCATATATTTT. As protein: CASSYSGTGNTIYF.

The V and J genes are TRBV10-1 and TRBJ2-5, with a possible D match to TRBD1 (5 bases). This CDR3 is built from 15 residues. CDR1 and CDR2 (germline): WNHNN, SYGVQD (reference sequence). Trimming stripped 8 bases from V and 0 bases from J, with 16 bases between. The CDR3 coding sequence is TGCGCCAGCTCTGCCGGACAAGTGTACCAAGAGACCCAGTACTTC. Translated: CASSAGQVYQETQYF.

The V and J genes are TRBV6-5 and TRBJ1-2, with D possibly being TRBD1 (5 bases). This CDR3 has 15 residues. The germline V gene has CDR1 MNHEY and CDR2 SVGAGI. V shed 5 bases and J shed 5 bases, with 18 bases lying between them. For the CDR3, the DNA is TGTGCCAGCAGTGGGGGAGGTCGAGGGCGGTATGGCTACACCTTC. This encodes CASSGGGRGRYGYTF.

J is TRBJ2-3 and V is TRBV19, with D maybe TRBD1 (6 bases). The CDR3 covers 15 residues. CDR1 is LNHDA, CDR2 SQIVND, per germline (reference sequence). The V end was cut by 4 bases, the J end by 3 bases, with 14 bases between. In DNA, the CDR3 is TGTGCCAGTAGTAGAGGTGAAAGGGGGACAGATACGCAGTATTTT. This gives the protein CASSRGERGTDTQYF.

The chain couples TRBV19 to TRBJ1-4, with D possibly being TRBD1 (6 bases). Trimming removed 4 bases from V and 0 bases from J, with 9 bases in between. The germline CDR1 and CDR2 sequences are LNHDA and SQIVND (reference sequence). CDR3 length equals 15 residues. The CDR3 DNA follows: TGTGCCAGTAGTAGGGGGCGGGCAACTAATGAAAAACTGTTTTTT. Translated: CASSRGRATNEKLFF.

The V call is TRBV19, the J call TRBJ2-5, with 10 bases matching TRBD2. This CDR3 region has 14 residues. Per germline, CDR1 LNHDA and CDR2 SQIVND (reference sequence). After removal of 1 base from V and 9 bases from J, the junction contained 5 bases not matched to a gene. The CDR3 loop reads CASSIVGLASAQYF. Written as DNA, the CDR3 is TGTGCCAGTAGTATAGTGGGACTAGCGAGTGCCCAGTACTTC.

This clone was seen only once. This rearrangement joins TRBV12-5 to TRBJ2-2; the D gene is possibly TRBD2 (5 bases). V was shortened by 5 bases and J by 4 bases, with 8 bases between the two germline ends. The CDR3 spans 13 residues. Germline CDR1 is LGHNT and CDR2 is FRNRAP. CDR3 DNA sequence: TGTGCTAGTGGTGGACTGTTCACCGGGGAGCTGTTTTTT. It codes for CASGGLFTGELFF.

The count of this clone is one. J is TRBJ2-7 and V is TRBV6-5; D is unclear. The CDR3 has 14 amino acids. Germline CDR1 and CDR2: MNHEY and SVGAGI. Trimming shortened V by 5 bases and J by 2 bases, and 13 bases separated the two germline ends. DNA for the CDR3: TGTGCCAGCAGTGTGGACGCCGGACCCTACGAGCAGTACTTC. This encodes CASSVDAGPYEQYF.

This clone was counted a single time. The chain is built from TRBV5-6 and TRBJ2-7, with 12 bases matching TRBD2. CDR1 and CDR2 from the germline V gene are SGHDT and YYEEEE. CDR3 length: 15 residues. J lost 3 bases, V lost 3 bases, and 4 bases had no gene match. CDR3 sequence reads: CASSSGLAGIYEQYF. The CDR3 nucleotides read TGTGCCAGCAGCTCCGGACTAGCGGGGATCTACGAGCAGTACTTC. Looking up the rest from reference TRBV5-6 and TRBJ2-7 gives the full variable domain: DAGVTQSPTHLIKTRGQQVTLRCSPKSGHDTVSWYQQALGQGPQFIFQYYEEEERQRGNFPDRFSGHQFPNYSSELNVNALLLGDSALYLCASSSGLAGIYEQYFGPGTRLTVT.

V gene TRBV7-3 combines with J gene TRBJ1-1; 7 bases map to TRBD1. Trimming took 5 bases from V and 3 from J; bases not matched to a gene: 3. Per germline, CDR1 SGHTA and CDR2 FQGTGA. CDR3 length equals 13 residues. CDR3 sequence: CASSRDRDTEAFF. The CDR3 DNA is TGTGCCAGCAGCCGGGACAGAGACACTGAAGCTTTCTTT.

This chain links TRBV30 with TRBJ1-3; D uncertain. This CDR3 has 13 amino acids. CDR1 is GTSNPN, CDR2 SVGIG, per germline (reference sequence). Trimming removed 0 bases at V and 0 bases at J, with 3 bases between. The CDR3 loop reads CAWSVVSGNTIYF. Written as DNA, the CDR3 is TGTGCCTGGAGTGTAGTCTCTGGAAACACCATATATTTT.

The chain employs TRBV25-1 and TRBJ2-1; TRBD2 might be the D (5 bases). Looked up from germline, CDR1 is MGHDK and CDR2 is SYGVNS. The length of the CDR3 is 16 residues. V lost 7 bases to trimming and J lost 2 bases, with 18 bases between them. In DNA, the CDR3 is TGTGCCAGCACGGGTTTTGGGAGTCTCGCCTACAATGAGCAGTTCTTC. It specifies CASTGFGSLAYNEQFF.

The gene calls are TRBV28 and TRBJ1-2; 11 bases align to TRBD1. V was pared by 5 bases and J by 3 bases, with 5 bases of the junction left unmatched. This CDR3 comprises 15 residues. Germline V gene data show CDR1 as MDHEN and CDR2 as SYDVKM. The CDR3 sequence: CASSRRDRGDYGYTF. CDR3 coding DNA: TGTGCCAGCAGTAGACGGGACAGGGGGGACTATGGCTACACCTTC.

The J gene is TRBJ1-1, the V gene TRBV5-1; weak D call: TRBD1 (5 bases). V was cut by 3 bases and J by 3 bases, with 12 bases left in between. The CDR3 has 14 residues. Per the germline V gene, CDR1 is SGHRS and CDR2 is YFSETQ. The chain's CDR3 is CASSYGQSDTEAFF. DNA for the CDR3: TGCGCCAGCAGCTATGGACAAAGCGACACTGAAGCTTTCTTT.

V usage is TRBV18 and J usage is TRBJ2-7; perhaps TRBD2 as D (5 bases). The V gene's germline CDR1 is KGHSH and CDR2 LQKENI. The CDR3 consists of 13 residues. V gave up 0 bases and J gave up 7 bases, with 10 bases separating them. In DNA, the CDR3 is TGTGCCAGCTCACCACCGAACAGCGGAGAGCAGTACTTC. Protein: CASSPPNSGEQYF.